This T cell receptor beta chain was captured in a study of blood T cell repertoires in COVID-19. Whole-study context: Samples representing acute and convalescent COVID-19 were sourced from the United States, Italy and Spain. Sources were T cells, B-cell-depleted T cells, or PBMCs; the material itself was cDNA or gDNA.

The authors' processing: Amplification from reference gene primers served as the basis for estimated nucleated cell counts. Clones were sequenced by immunoSEQ multiplex PCR, and TCRdb holds only the in-frame ones, with some missing. Clone size and V and J calls were adopted from that table, with D and trimming inferred from the DNA. The sample records 250,000 or so clones, about 87% being singletons. This clonotype was obtained from a woman aged 70-85 years with active or convalescent COVID-19. The sample taken for sequencing was peripheral blood.

CDR3 residues: CSASWAGNTEAFF. The DNA of the CDR3 is TGCAGTGCTAGTTGGGCAGGGAACACTGAAGCTTTCTTT. The chain uses TRBV20-1 and TRBJ1-1; D is ambiguous. The germline CDR1 and CDR2 sequences are DFQATT and SNEGSKA (reference sequence). Trimming took off 3 bases at V and 1 base at J, with 9 bases between the two ends. The CDR3 is 13 amino acids.